Presented here are 9 T cell receptor beta chains from one specimen sequenced in a study of T cells in Graves' hyperthyroidism and ophthalmopathy. The investigators amplified TCR beta CDR3 regions from RNA transcripts. HTBI primers were the set used in a first-round RT-PCR of the TCR CDR3. TCRdb processed the multiplex PCR reads anew with MiXCR; each CDR3 protein has one entry. The sample includes 460,000 or so distinct CDR3 sequences, 13% to 15% of them seen just once. The sample was blood. The receptors here all came from a woman aged 18-29 years with Graves' hyperthyroidism.

This clonotype was detected ten times or more. The genes are TRBV20-1 and TRBJ1-6; the D gene is possibly TRBD1 (5 bases). Germline-derived CDR1 and CDR2 are DFQATT and SNEGSKA (reference sequence). The CDR3 length is 16 residues. V was shortened by 1 base and J by 7 bases, with 17 bases between the two germline ends. This CDR3 is CSARADGRGDNSPLHF. The CDR3 coding sequence is TGCAGTGCTAGAGCGGACGGTAGGGGAGACAATTCACCCCTCCACTTT.

There are many counts of this clonotype. This chain links TRBV24-1 with TRBJ2-1; a weak D match, TRBD2 (6 bases). CDR1 and CDR2 from the germline V gene are KGHDR and SFDVKD. The V gene lost 3 bases and the J gene lost 1 base, with 12 bases spanning the gap. There are 16 residues in the CDR3. CDR3 loop: CATSDLPGGSYNEQFF. CDR3 in DNA: TGTGCCACCAGTGATCTCCCCGGGGGTTCCTACAATGAGCAGTTCTTC.

This clonotype was counted at least ten times. The genes are TRBV12-3 or TRBV12-4 and TRBJ1-2; TRBD1 aligns across 9 bases. The CDR3 has 15 residues. J lost 1 base, V lost 5 bases, and 5 bases had no gene match. The CDR3 region is CASSPGQGVNYGYTF. In DNA form, the CDR3 reads TGTGCCAGCAGTCCGGGACAGGGTGTTAACTATGGCTACACCTTC.

This clonotype was detected ten times or more. The CDR3 reads CASSQRRDRGETQYF. The CDR3 nucleotides read TGTGCCAGCAGCCAAAGGCGGGACAGGGGGGAGACCCAGTACTTC. The rearrangement uses TRBV3-1 and TRBJ2-5, with 11 bases matching TRBD1. This CDR3 region has 15 residues. Unmatched junction bases numbered 4, after V lost 2 bases and J lost 5 bases. Germline-derived CDR1 and CDR2 are LGHDT and YNNKEL (reference sequence).

The chain carries TRBV19 and TRBJ1-2; D unresolved. CDR1 LNHDA and CDR2 SQIVND come from the germline V gene (reference sequence). The V end lost 7 bases, the J end lost 0 bases, and 6 bases lay between the germline ends. This CDR3 region has 12 residues. As DNA, the CDR3 is TGTGCCAGTAATACAGCTAACTATGGCTACACCTTC. This translates into CASNTANYGYTF. Full variable domain (missing parts from reference TRBV19 and TRBJ1-2): DGGITQSPKYLFRKEGQNVTLSCEQNLNHDAMYWYRQDPGQGLRLIYYSQIVNDFQKGDIAEGYSVSREKKESFPLTVTSAQKNPTAFYLCASNTANYGYTFGSGTRLTVV.

This clonotype was counted many times. The gene calls are TRBV29-1 and TRBJ2-7; 8 bases line up with TRBD1. Germline CDR1 reads SQVTM; CDR2 reads ANQGSEA. This CDR3 comprises 16 residues. V was pared by 6 bases and J by 0 bases, with 13 bases of the junction left unmatched. CDR3 residues: CSVLTSGTGSSYEQYF. CDR3 in DNA: TGCAGCGTCCTAACCTCCGGGACAGGTAGCTCCTACGAGCAGTACTTC.

Turning to this clonotype: One base away lies a much larger clone, so this may be a sequencing read error. The chain is built from TRBV2 and TRBJ1-6, with D perhaps TRBD1 (6 bases). CDR3 length equals 15 residues. The V and J ends lost 6 bases and 5 bases respectively, with 14 bases between them. The germline gives CDR1 SNHLY, CDR2 FYNNEI. The CDR3 spells CASSQGQGDNSPLHF. As DNA, the CDR3 is TGTGCCAGCAGCCAGGGGCAGGGCGATAATTCACCCCTCCACTTT.

The rearrangement uses TRBV27 and TRBJ1-3, with D unclear. V was clipped by 4 bases and J by 0 bases, with 13 bases between them. Germline V gene lookup returns CDR1 MNHEY and CDR2 SMNVEV (reference sequence). CDR3 length: 16 amino acids. CDR3 coding DNA: TGTGCCAGCAGTTACCCCCTTGGGTGCTCTGGAAACACCATATATTTT. It encodes CASSYPLGCSGNTIYF.

The rearrangement joins TRBV6-6 to TRBJ1-3; unclear D gene. The CDR3 is 14 amino acids. The germline V gene encodes CDR1 MNHNY and CDR2 SVGAGI (reference sequence). Trimming took off 2 bases at V and 1 base at J, with 6 bases between the two ends. The DNA of the CDR3 is TGTGCCAGCAGTTACGGGCCGTCTGGAAACACCATATATTTT. It specifies CASSYGPSGNTIYF.